Presented here are 7 T cell receptor beta chains from one specimen sequenced in a study of cytomegalovirus exposure and HLA in healthy donors. The PCR had 60 Vbeta and 13 Jbeta primers. The data were produced by immunoSEQ multiplex PCR, yet TCRdb's version contains in-frame clones alone and is incomplete. Of around 100,000 clones listed, more than 70% are singletons. The sequenced sample consisted of PBMCs. These receptor sequences come from a woman aged 60 to 75 in good health and CMV-seropositive.

This sequence joins TRBV28 and TRBJ1-1; D not resolved. CDR1 and CDR2 (germline): MDHEN, SYDVKM. The CDR3 is 14 residues long. The V and J ends lost 3 bases and 1 base respectively, with 9 bases between them. CDR3 in DNA: TGTGCCAGCAGTTTGATTGGAGAGAACACTGAAGCTTTCTTT. It specifies CASSLIGENTEAFF. Full variable domain (missing parts from reference TRBV28 and TRBJ1-1): DVKVTQSSRYLVKRTGEKVFLECVQDMDHENMFWYRQDPGLGLRLIYFSYDVKMKEKGDIPEGYSVSREKKERFSLILESASTNQTSMYLCASSLIGENTEAFFGQGTRLTVV.

This chain connects TRBV28 to TRBJ1-4; D is unresolved. V lost 3 bases and J 5 bases, leaving 13 bases between the germline ends. Germline V lookup: CDR1 MDHEN, CDR2 SYDVKM. The CDR3 runs 15 residues. CDR3 amino acids: CASSLLDTQNEKLFF. Written as DNA, the CDR3 is TGTGCCAGCAGTTTGTTAGACACGCAGAATGAAAAACTGTTTTTT.

The chain couples TRBV28 to TRBJ2-7; TRBD2 aligns across 10 bases. The V and J ends lost 2 bases and 3 bases, in that order; junction bases with no gene match: 10. CDR1 and CDR2 (germline): MDHEN, SYDVKM. This CDR3 is 17 amino acids long. The CDR3 reads CASSLKGSGRPNYEQYF. In DNA, the CDR3 is TGTGCCAGCAGTTTAAAGGGTAGCGGGAGGCCCAACTACGAGCAGTACTTC.

The chain recombines TRBV10-1 with TRBJ2-2, with unresolved D. V lost 7 bases and J lost 1, with 13 bases in between. The CDR3 consists of 15 residues. Germline CDR1 and CDR2: WNHNN and SYGVQD (reference sequence). The CDR3: CASTTNHLNTGELFF. The CDR3, as DNA: TGCGCCAGCACCACAAACCACCTGAACACCGGGGAGCTGTTTTTT.

This sequence joins TRBV11-2 and TRBJ1-4, with a weak D call TRBD1 (6 bases). This CDR3 has 15 residues. Germline lookup yields CDR1 SGHAT and CDR2 FQNNGV. The V and J ends lost 5 bases and 8 bases respectively, with 18 bases between them. CDR3 sequence reads: CASSTQQGLQEKLFF. In DNA form, the CDR3 reads TGTGCCAGCAGCACGCAGCAGGGGCTTCAAGAAAAACTGTTTTTT.

This clone is a singleton in its sample. The rearrangement uses TRBV6-5 and TRBJ2-1; 7 positions agree with TRBD2. Germline-derived CDR1 and CDR2 are MNHEY and SVGAGI. The CDR3 totals 15 residues. V lost 4 bases to trimming and J lost 3 bases; unmatched junction nucleotides: 6. In nucleotides, the CDR3 is TGTGCCAGCAGTTCCGGACTAGAAAGCTACAATGAGCAGTTCTTC. Its translation: CASSSGLESYNEQFF.

V and J are TRBV19 and TRBJ2-5, with D tentatively TRBD1 (6 bases). With 5 bases removed from V and 1 base from J, the gap between germline ends came to 14 bases. Looked up from germline, CDR1 is LNHDA and CDR2 is SQIVND (reference sequence). CDR3 length: 15 residues. CDR3 sequence reads: CASSVSRGPQETQYF. CDR3 DNA: TGTGCCAGTAGTGTTTCCAGGGGCCCCCAAGAGACCCAGTACTTC.